These 32 T cell receptor beta chains were sequenced from one sample in a study of liver allograft versus peripheral blood T cells. Across the whole study: The authors compared T cell receptor repertoires in transplanted livers with those in the peripheral blood of recipients.

TCRdb re-derived calls from the reads in MiXCR, one entry per CDR3 protein. This sample carries some 14,000 distinct CDR3 sequences, 18% of them seen once, and the ten largest clones take approximately 2%. Every receptor here comes from a human patient who had a liver transplant. Among the T cells, some may be from the graft donor.

Relative to its sample, this clonotype is medium-sized. The CDR3: CASSSDRVQPQHF. CDR3 coding DNA: TGTGCCAGCAGCTCGGACAGGGTTCAGCCCCAGCATTTT. The rearrangement links TRBV6-2 or TRBV6-3 to TRBJ1-5; 8 nucleotides agree with TRBD1. Trimming at V came to 6 bases and at J to 6 bases, leaving 4 bases not matched to a gene. Per germline, CDR1 MNHEY and CDR2 SVGEGT. The CDR3 is made up of 13 amino acids.

This clonotype was picked up a small number of times. The chain recombines TRBV9 with TRBJ2-7; no firm D call. The CDR3 runs 14 residues. CDR1 and CDR2 from the germline V gene are SGDLS and YYNGEE. Trimming pared 0 bases from V and 0 bases from J, leaving 7 bases between. The CDR3, as DNA: TGTGCCAGCAGCGTAGAACTGACCTCCTACGAGCAGTACTTC. It translates to CASSVELTSYEQYF.

In its sample, this clonotype is medium-sized. V gene TRBV10-3 combines with J gene TRBJ2-1, with TRBD2 matching 12 bases. The CDR3 sequence is 17 residues long. V was pared by 2 bases and J by 5 bases, with 7 bases of the junction left unmatched. Germline values: CDR1 ENHRY, CDR2 SYGVKD. CDR3 residues: CAISEIKTSGSHNEQFF. The CDR3, as DNA: TGTGCCATCAGTGAGATTAAGACTAGCGGGAGTCACAATGAGCAGTTCTTC.

In its sample, this clonotype is medium-sized (0.01 to 0.1%). The chain combines TRBV15 with TRBJ1-3, with D maybe TRBD1 (5 bases). The germline gives CDR1 LNHNV, CDR2 YYDKDF (reference sequence). V was pared by 5 bases and J by 3 bases, with 14 bases between. This CDR3 has 15 amino acids. CDR3 residues: CATSRGETVGNTIYF. CDR3 nucleotide sequence: TGTGCCACCAGCCGGGGGGAGACGGTTGGAAACACCATATATTTT.

This clonotype has at least ten counts. The J gene is TRBJ2-3, the V gene TRBV27; no reliable D call. The germline V and J ends were trimmed by 6 bases and 2 bases, with 18 bases remaining between them. This CDR3 spans 16 amino acids. Germline-derived CDR1 and CDR2 are MNHEY and SMNVEV (reference sequence). CDR3 nucleotides: TGTGCCAGCAGACCCGCTCAGGACCAACCCACAGATACGCAGTATTTT. It is translated as CASRPAQDQPTDTQYF.

This clonotype was detected only a few times. V gene TRBV12-3 or TRBV12-4 combines with J gene TRBJ1-6; D is unresolved. The CDR3 is made up of 14 amino acids. V was shortened by 3 bases and J by 9 bases, with 12 bases between the two germline ends. CDR3 sequence reads: CASSLELRGSPLHF. Written as DNA, the CDR3 is TGTGCCAGCAGTTTGGAGCTCCGCGGTTCACCCCTCCACTTT.

This clonotype is medium-sized within its sample. This chain joins TRBV6-5 and TRBJ1-2, with D maybe TRBD1 (5 bases). CDR3 length: 17 residues. The germline gives CDR1 MNHEY, CDR2 SVGAGI. Trimming took off 2 bases at V and 4 bases at J, with 20 bases between the two ends. CDR3 loop: CASSYGLGQSGGYGYTF. The CDR3 DNA is TGTGCCAGCAGTTACGGGTTAGGTCAAAGCGGGGGCTATGGCTACACCTTC.

This clonotype is medium-sized in the sample. The chain links TRBV20-1 to TRBJ1-2; D not certain. This CDR3 has 14 residues. The V end was cut by 0 bases, the J end by 3 bases, with 11 bases between. Per the germline V gene, CDR1 is DFQATT and CDR2 is SNEGSKA (reference sequence). CDR3: CSARDTAVYYGYTF. In DNA form, the CDR3 reads TGCAGTGCTAGAGATACCGCAGTCTACTATGGCTACACCTTC.

This sequence joins TRBV3-2 and TRBJ2-2; the D call in the table, TRBD1, was not verified against the DNA. TRBV3-2 constitutes a pseudogene. The CDR3 length is 17 residues. The CDR3 sequence is CASSRDRDRGWTGELFF. The CDR3 nucleotides are TGTGCCAGCAGCCGAGACCGGGACAGGGGGTGGACCGGGGAGCTGTTTTTT.

The table lists this clonotype with many counts. This rearrangement joins TRBV18 to TRBJ1-2; D might be TRBD1 (6 bases). Germline CDR1 reads KGHSH; CDR2 reads LQKENI. The CDR3 has 16 residues. The germline V and J ends were trimmed by 3 bases and 1 base, with 15 bases remaining between them. The CDR3 region has the DNA TGTGCCAGCTCACCTACAAAACAGGGAATTAACTATGGCTACACCTTC. Its protein is CASSPTKQGINYGYTF.

This chain links TRBV5-4 with TRBJ2-1; 8 positions match TRBD2. J was trimmed by 0 bases and V by 4 bases; bases with no gene match: 6. The CDR3 is 16 amino acids. Germline-derived CDR1 and CDR2 are SGHNT and YYREEE (reference sequence). This CDR3 is CASSPKRGSSYNEQFF. The CDR3 region has the DNA TGTGCCAGCAGCCCAAAGCGGGGGTCCTCCTACAATGAGCAGTTCTTC.

This clonotype is medium-sized (0.01 to 0.1%) within its sample. The chain joins TRBV10-3 to TRBJ1-2; perhaps TRBD1 as D (6 bases). The CDR3 covers 17 residues. CDR1 ENHRY and CDR2 SYGVKD come from the germline V gene. V was cut by 0 bases and J by 1 base, with 15 bases left in between. CDR3 region: CAISESSGAGDNYGYTF. CDR3 coding DNA: TGTGCCATCAGTGAGTCGTCGGGAGCAGGGGATAACTATGGCTACACCTTC.

By sample share, this clonotype is medium-sized. The chain is built from TRBV6-5 and TRBJ1-4, with D unclear. The CDR3 contains 16 residues. Germline values: CDR1 MNHEY, CDR2 SVGAGI. Between the trimmed V and J ends, which lost 6 bases and 0 bases, there was a span of 14 bases. The CDR3 is CASSASRLATNEKLFF. DNA for the CDR3: TGTGCCAGCAGCGCGTCCCGGCTTGCAACTAATGAAAAACTGTTTTTT.

The CDR3 DNA reads TGTGCCAGCAGCTCTCCAGGGGTCGCGCAGACCCAGTACTTC. Translation gives CASSSPGVAQTQYF. V and J are TRBV6-2 or TRBV6-3 and TRBJ2-5, with D perhaps matching TRBD1 (6 bases). Germline CDR1 MNHEY, CDR2 SVGEGT. The CDR3 consists of 14 residues. V lost 6 bases and J 6 bases, leaving 17 bases between the germline ends.

This clonotype was observed at least ten times. The chain joins TRBV15 to TRBJ1-1; no reliable D call. V was pared by 0 bases and J by 0 bases, with 5 bases between. Germline CDR1 reads LNHNV; CDR2 reads YYDKDF (reference sequence). The CDR3 is 14 amino acids. The CDR3 sequence: CATSRDNMNTEAFF. CDR3 DNA sequence: TGTGCCACCAGCAGAGATAACATGAACACTGAAGCTTTCTTT.

In its sample, this clonotype was seen many times. This chain connects TRBV19 to TRBJ1-1; the D gene is possibly TRBD1 (5 bases). The CDR3 contains 12 residues. V lost 7 bases and J 7 bases, leaving 13 bases between the germline ends. Per the germline V gene, CDR1 is LNHDA and CDR2 is SQIVND (reference sequence). CDR3 amino acids: CASKGSEIEAFF. The CDR3, as DNA: TGTGCCAGTAAGGGGTCCGAAATTGAAGCTTTCTTT.

This clonotype was found many times. The chain employs TRBV6-5 and TRBJ2-7, with TRBD2 identical over 10 bases. V shed 1 base, J shed 0 bases, and the junction held 12 bases outside the gene matches. The CDR3 spans 19 residues. Germline lookup yields CDR1 MNHEY and CDR2 SVGAGI. The chain's CDR3 is CASSYFGGTSSGSSYEQYF. CDR3 bases: TGTGCCAGCAGTTACTTCGGGGGGACCTCTAGCGGGAGCTCCTACGAGCAGTACTTC.

About this clonotype itself: This clone may be a read error of a much larger clone one base away. Here the CDR3 reads CASSLGSLQWNTEAFF. DNA for the CDR3: TGTGCCAGCAGCTTGGGGTCCCTCCAATGGAACACTGAAGCTTTCTTT. This chain links TRBV5-4 with TRBJ1-1; no definite D call. The CDR3 consists of 16 residues. The V end was cut by 0 bases, the J end by 1 base, with 13 bases between. The germline gives CDR1 SGHNT, CDR2 YYREEE (reference sequence). Using reference TRBV5-4 and TRBJ1-1 for the parts outside the CDR3, the full variable domain is ETGVTQSPTHLIKTRGQQVTLRCSSQSGHNTVSWYQQALGQGPQFIFQYYREEENGRGNFPPRFSGLQFPNYSSELNVNALELDDSALYLCASSLGSLQWNTEAFFGQGTRLTVV.

This clonotype is labeled medium-sized. The chain uses TRBV29-1 and TRBJ2-7, with 7 bases matching TRBD1. Per the germline V gene, CDR1 is SQVTM and CDR2 is ANQGSEA. This CDR3 region has 11 residues. V lost 6 bases and J lost 2; bases outside the gene matches: 1. CDR3 region: CSVGQTYEQYF. CDR3 nucleotides: TGCAGCGTGGGACAGACCTACGAGCAGTACTTC.

This clonotype counts as medium-sized (0.01 to 0.1%). V and J are TRBV5-6 and TRBJ2-2, with 7 bases identical to TRBD2. Germline values: CDR1 SGHDT, CDR2 YYEEEE. Trimming took 0 bases from V and 5 from J; bases not matched to a gene: 10. The CDR3 consists of 17 residues. CDR3 protein: CASSLGPGERGTGELFF. Written as DNA, the CDR3 is TGTGCCAGCAGCTTGGGCCCCGGGGAGCGGGGAACCGGGGAGCTGTTTTTT.

V is TRBV12-3 or TRBV12-4 and J is TRBJ1-3; no definite D call. This CDR3 spans 16 amino acids. Trimming removed 3 bases at V and 0 bases at J, with 12 bases between. The CDR3 loop is CASSLSRLSSGNTIYF. The CDR3 DNA reads TGTGCCAGCAGTTTGTCCAGGCTCAGCTCTGGAAACACCATATATTTT.

Concerning this clonotype: This clone may be a read error of a much larger clone one base away. The rearrangement joins TRBV7-2 to TRBJ1-5, with D perhaps matching TRBD1 (6 bases). CDR3 size: 16 residues. In germline, CDR1 is SGHTA, CDR2 FQGNSA. V lost 1 base to trimming and J lost 0 bases, with 10 bases between them. CDR3 DNA sequence: TGTGCCAGCAGCTTAGTAGGGGGGCATAGCAATCAGCCCCAGCATTTT. It translates to CASSLVGGHSNQPQHF.

For this clonotype: A much larger clone lies one base from this, so it may be a read error. The genes are TRBV14 and TRBJ1-6; D uncertain. In germline, CDR1 is SGHDN, CDR2 FVKESK. There are 13 residues in the CDR3. The CDR3 sequence: CASSPFSNSSLHF. CDR3 nucleotides: TGTGCCAGCAGCCCGTTTTCAAATTCATCCCTCCACTTT. Variable domain in full (rest from reference TRBV14 and TRBJ1-6): EAGVTQFPSHSVIEKGQTVTLRCDPISGHDNLYWYRRVMGKEIKFLLHFVKESKQDESGMPNNRFLAERTGGTYSTLKVQPAELEDSGVYFCASSPFSNSSLHFGNGTRLTVT.

Sample share makes this clonotype medium-sized (0.01 to 0.1%). The chain is built from TRBV6-5 and TRBJ1-2, with D perhaps matching TRBD1 (5 bases). CDR1 is MNHEY, CDR2 SVGAGI, per germline. The germline V and J ends were trimmed by 5 bases and 5 bases, with 12 bases remaining between them. This CDR3 is 13 amino acids long. The CDR3 is CASSPGAEYGYTF. The CDR3 DNA reads TGTGCCAGCAGTCCCGGGGCGGAGTATGGCTACACCTTC.

Only a few counts were recorded for this clonotype. The CDR3 coding sequence is TGTGCCAGCAGTTTACGGCTAGCGGGGAGGTTCTTC. Translating it yields CASSLRLAGRFF. This chain joins TRBV12-3 or TRBV12-4 and TRBJ2-1; 9 nucleotides align to TRBD2. The CDR3 has 12 amino acids. V gave up 2 bases and J gave up 15 bases; unmatched junction bases: 5.

V gene TRBV12-3 or TRBV12-4 combines with J gene TRBJ2-2, with TRBD2 identical over 9 bases. This CDR3 is 14 amino acids long. V was pared by 6 bases and J by 7 bases, with 6 bases of the junction left unmatched. CDR3 coding DNA: TGTGCCAGCAGCTGGACTAGCGATAGCGGGGAGCTGTTTTTT. Residues: CASSWTSDSGELFF.

This clonotype was observed a few times. The genes are TRBV5-6 and TRBJ2-3; tentatively, D is TRBD1 (6 bases). Germline CDR1 reads SGHDT; CDR2 reads YYEEEE. This CDR3 has 14 amino acids. Deletions cut 4 bases from V and 2 bases from J, with 11 bases between. This CDR3 is CASSDRTATDTQYF. CDR3 bases: TGTGCCAGCAGCGACCGGACAGCCACAGATACGCAGTATTTT.

Concerning this clonotype: A read error is possible here, since a much larger clone lies one base away. The chain joins TRBV6-5 to TRBJ1-1, with TRBD1 identical over 7 bases. This CDR3 is 13 amino acids long. Germline V CDR1 and CDR2: MNHEY, SVGAGI. CDR3 protein: CASSYTGETEASF. In DNA, the CDR3 is TGTGCCAGCAGTTACACAGGGGAGACTGAAGCTTCCTTT.

This clonotype occurred a few times. The chain is built from TRBV30 and TRBJ2-3; TRBD2 matches at 11 bases. V was clipped by 3 bases and J by 6 bases; unmatched bases: 8. This CDR3 contains 15 residues. Germline values: CDR1 GTSNPN, CDR2 SVGIG (reference sequence). The CDR3, as DNA: TGTGCCTGGAGCACAACTAGCGGGAGAGGGGATACGCAGTATTTT. Amino acids: CAWSTTSGRGDTQYF.

This clonotype rates as medium-sized (0.01 to 0.1%). The chain couples TRBV30 to TRBJ1-4, with unresolved D. CDR1 and CDR2 from the germline V gene are GTSNPN and SVGIG (reference sequence). Trimming stripped 2 bases from V and 10 bases from J, with 20 bases between. This CDR3 region has 15 residues. This CDR3 reads CAWSLQESDEGKLFF. For the CDR3, the DNA is TGTGCCTGGAGTCTCCAAGAATCGGACGAAGGAAAACTGTTTTTT.

This clonotype was seen many times. The CDR3 bases are TGTGCCAGTAGTGTCCGGGACGCCAAAAACATTCAGTACTTC. Translated, it gives CASSVRDAKNIQYF. The V gene is TRBV19, the J gene TRBJ2-4; either TRBD1 or TRBD2 may fit D (5 bases each). V was clipped by 5 bases and J by 1 base, with 9 bases between them. Germline loops: CDR1 LNHDA, CDR2 SQIVND (reference sequence). This CDR3 comprises 14 residues.

This clonotype was seen a handful of times. This chain connects TRBV12-3 or TRBV12-4 to TRBJ2-1; 10 bases match TRBD2. There are 15 residues in the CDR3. V shed 6 bases and J 9 bases; nucleotides not matched to a gene: 11. The CDR3 DNA reads TGTGCCAGCAGCCTTACTAGCGGGGCCGGGGGTGAGCAGTTCTTC. It encodes CASSLTSGAGGEQFF.